The clone carrying this T cell receptor beta chain was counted only a few times. What it binds is not known. The record originates from a study of T cell repertoires in cytomegalovirus infection. The overall study: The public TCR beta signatures pointed to both CMV infection and matching HLA type.

Trimming took off 0 bases at V and 5 bases at J, with 14 bases between the two ends. The CDR3 contains 16 residues. Germline V gene data show CDR1 as MNHEY and CDR2 as SVGEGT. Broader study findings: There were HLA-C-restricted CMV-specific TCR beta clonotypes dominating the ex vivo response.

TCRdb redid the calling of the reads with MiXCR, one entry per CDR3 protein. Of 800,000 to 950,000 distinct CDR3 sequences detected, approximately 32% appear once; the ten largest clones hold 12%. The chain has TRBV6-2 or TRBV6-3 and TRBJ2-1; D gene uncertain. The sequence came from a human donor in good health (CMV status not recorded). Some clones in this sample may be carry-over from other donors' samples. Source: cultured CD8+ T cells from PBMCs, taken from culture after CMV antigen stimulation. CDR3 loop: CASSYSTRSLNNEQFF. Written as DNA, the CDR3 is TGTGCCAGCAGTTACTCGACCAGGTCCCTGAACAATGAGCAGTTCTTC.